These 5 T cell receptor beta chains came from one sample sequenced in a study of blood T cell repertoires in COVID-19. Sequencing was performed with immunoSEQ multiplex PCR; in TCRdb, only in-frame clones are kept and a portion is missing. The table records approximately 130,000 clones, 86% of them present only once. Source material: PBMCs or T cells enriched from blood (not recorded which). These receptors were obtained from a woman between 50 and 59 years old who had recovered from COVID-19.

This chain connects TRBV10-3 to TRBJ2-2, with 9 positions matching TRBD1. The CDR3 consists of 16 residues. Germline V gene sequence: CDR1 ENHRY, CDR2 SYGVKD. J lost 6 bases, V lost 3 bases, and 8 bases had no gene match. In nucleotides, the CDR3 is TGTGCCATCAGTGAATTCGACAGGGGGGCCGCCGGGGAGCTGTTTTTT. Its protein product is CAISEFDRGAAGELFF.

In its sample, this clone was seen once. The chain combines TRBV5-1 with TRBJ2-6; tentative D call: TRBD1 (5 bases). The CDR3 is 15 residues long. Trimming shortened V by 1 base and J by 3 bases, and 8 bases separated the two germline ends. Germline V gives CDR1 SGHRS, CDR2 YFSETQ. CDR3 residues: CASSLRGGGANVLTF. The CDR3 DNA reads TGCGCCAGCAGCTTGAGGGGTGGTGGGGCCAACGTCCTGACTTTC.

The genes are TRBV9 and TRBJ2-1, with 8 nucleotides matching TRBD2. The CDR3 is made up of 16 amino acids. Trimming removed 1 base from V and 7 bases from J; junction bases left unmatched: 10. In germline, CDR1 is SGDLS, CDR2 YYNGEE. CDR3 DNA: TGTGCCAGCAGCGTACGTCAGCGGGGGAATGAAAATGAGCAGTTCTTC. This translates into CASSVRQRGNENEQFF.

The CDR3 nucleotides are TGCGCCAGCAGCAGGGCCGGGACAAACTACCGTATGAACACTGAAGCTTTCTTT. This encodes CASSRAGTNYRMNTEAFF. The chain combines TRBV5-1 with TRBJ1-1; D perhaps matches TRBD1 (6 bases). Germline loops: CDR1 SGHRS, CDR2 YFSETQ. The CDR3 length is 18 residues. V lost 4 bases, J lost 0 bases, and 22 bases lay in between.

This clone was observed once. CDR3 nucleotide sequence: TGTGCCAGCAGCCAAGTTGAGACAGGGAACTATGGCTACACCTTC. This codes for CASSQVETGNYGYTF. The chain is built from TRBV3-1 (or the pseudogene TRBV3-2) and TRBJ1-2; 7 nucleotides match TRBD1. CDR3 length: 15 residues. Per the germline V gene, CDR1 is LGHDT and CDR2 is YNNKEL (reference sequence). V was clipped by 1 base and J by 2 bases; unmatched bases: 4.